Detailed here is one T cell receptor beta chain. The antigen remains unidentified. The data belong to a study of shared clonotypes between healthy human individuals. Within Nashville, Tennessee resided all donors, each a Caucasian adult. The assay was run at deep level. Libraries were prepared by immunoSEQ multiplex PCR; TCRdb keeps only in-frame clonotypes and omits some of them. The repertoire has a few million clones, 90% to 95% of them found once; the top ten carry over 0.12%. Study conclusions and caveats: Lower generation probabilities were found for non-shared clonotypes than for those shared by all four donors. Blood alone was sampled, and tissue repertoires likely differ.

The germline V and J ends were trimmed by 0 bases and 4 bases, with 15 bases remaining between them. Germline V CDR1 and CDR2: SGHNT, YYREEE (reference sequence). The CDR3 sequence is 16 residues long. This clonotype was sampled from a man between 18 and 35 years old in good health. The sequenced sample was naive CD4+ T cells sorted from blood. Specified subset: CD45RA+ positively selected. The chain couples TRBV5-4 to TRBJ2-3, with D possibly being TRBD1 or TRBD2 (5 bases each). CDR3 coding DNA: TGTGCCAGCAGCTTGGTGGGAGCCAGGGTCCCAGATACGCAGTATTTT. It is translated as CASSLVGARVPDTQYF.